This T cell receptor (beta chain) comes out of a study of a mutant IDH1 vaccine in newly diagnosed glioma. Germline V gives CDR1 SGHDT, CDR2 YYEEEE. The V gene end was trimmed by 2 bases and the J gene end by 2 bases; junction bases not matched to a gene: 3. The CDR3 length is 15 residues. This table comes from immunoSEQ multiplex PCR, and its TCRdb copy is limited to in-frame clones, with some not included. The data contain about 44,000 clones, around 93% of them singletons. Specified time point: week 23, last vaccination. Topical imiquimod was applied with each vaccine dose, which held 300 ug of mutant IDH1 20-mer peptide. The count of this clone is one. Its antigen is currently unknown.

Here the sequenced sample was PBMCs, taken from a glioma patient whose treatment included an IDH1 peptide vaccine. The chain recombines TRBV5-6 with TRBJ2-1; 8 bases fit TRBD2. The TCR sequence derives from a man aged 50-60 years with glioma. The DNA for the CDR3 is TGTGCCAGCAGCTTCTTAGCGGGGACCTACAATGAGCAGTTCTTC. It translates to CASSFLAGTYNEQFF.